The 7 T cell receptor beta chains presented below share a single source sample, sequenced in a study of blood T cell repertoires in COVID-19. The protocol was immunoSEQ multiplex PCR, while the TCRdb copy is restricted to in-frame clones and leaves out a portion. Of around 260,000 clones listed, roughly 92% were seen once; the top ten hold over 2%. The sample consisted of peripheral blood. The receptors were gathered from a woman in her 30s with COVID-19, enrolled during active disease.

This clone occurred once. At the DNA level, this CDR3 is encoded by other sequences in the same sample as well. This chain joins TRBV3-1 (or the pseudogene TRBV3-2) and TRBJ1-5; TRBD1 matches 9 bases. Germline loops: CDR1 LGHDT, CDR2 YNNKEL (reference sequence). Losses at the gene ends were 4 bases for V and 6 bases for J; bases not matched to a gene: 4. There are 14 residues in the CDR3. DNA of the CDR3: TGTGCCAGCAGCCTCACAGGGGGCGGTCAGCCCCAGCATTTT. Translating gives CASSLTGGGQPQHF.

The chain employs TRBV30 and TRBJ1-5, with 7 bases identical to TRBD1. V gave up 5 bases and J gave up 0 bases; unmatched junction bases: 4. Germline lookup yields CDR1 GTSNPN and CDR2 SVGIG (reference sequence). The CDR3 runs to 14 residues. CDR3 nucleotide sequence: TGTGCCTGGGGGACAGTGTATAGCAATCAGCCCCAGCATTTT. It encodes CAWGTVYSNQPQHF. The full variable domain, completed using reference TRBV30 and TRBJ1-5, is SQTIHQWPATLVQPVGSPLSLECTVEGTSNPNLYWYRQAAGRGLQLLFYSVGIGQISSEVPQNLSASRPQDRQFILSSKKLLLSDSGFYLCAWGTVYSNQPQHFGDGTRLSIL.

V gene TRBV29-1 combines with J gene TRBJ1-1, with 7 bases matching TRBD1. CDR1 and CDR2 (germline): SQVTM, ANQGSEA. The CDR3 is 12 residues long. Trimming took 6 bases from V and 10 from J; bases not matched to a gene: 11. The CDR3 spells CSVPRGDLGAFF. As DNA, the CDR3 is TGCAGCGTCCCCAGGGGGGATCTAGGAGCTTTCTTT.

V usage is TRBV5-1 and J usage is TRBJ1-1, with D possibly being TRBD1 (5 bases). The CDR3 totals 16 residues. The V and J ends lost 4 bases and 3 bases respectively, with 19 bases between them. The V gene's germline CDR1 is SGHRS and CDR2 YFSETQ. This CDR3 is CASSPGGGKTDTEAFF. CDR3 bases: TGCGCCAGCAGCCCGGGTGGGGGGAAGACGGACACTGAAGCTTTCTTT.

The chain links TRBV4-1 to TRBJ1-2, with 9 bases aligning to TRBD1. Germline V gene sequence: CDR1 MGHRA, CDR2 YSYEKL. There are 13 residues in the CDR3. After removal of 4 bases from V and 8 bases from J, the junction contained 5 bases not matched to a gene. CDR3 in DNA: TGCGCCAGCAGCCCATGGACAGGGGAAGGCTACACCTTC. It specifies CASSPWTGEGYTF.

The CDR3 sequence: CSVEGGTKLFF. CDR3 bases: TGCAGCGTTGAGGGGGGGACAAAACTGTTTTTT. V is TRBV29-1 and J is TRBJ1-4; a possible D gene is TRBD1 (5 bases). Germline V gives CDR1 SQVTM, CDR2 ANQGSEA. The CDR3 spans 11 residues. The V end was cut by 3 bases, the J end by 10 bases, with 9 bases between.

V and J are TRBV5-4 and TRBJ1-3; maybe TRBD1 (6 bases). The V end lost 0 bases, the J end lost 7 bases, and 14 bases lay between the germline ends. Germline CDR1 SGHNT, CDR2 YYREEE (reference sequence). This CDR3 is 15 amino acids long. The CDR3 DNA follows: TGTGCCAGCAGCTTGGCGGCACAGGGAGCGAACACCATATATTTT. It is translated as CASSLAAQGANTIYF.